These T cell receptor beta chains were read from a single sample in a study of T cell changes during pregnancy in multiple sclerosis. Sequencing used immunoSEQ multiplex PCR; TCRdb keeps in-frame clones, though not all of them. The data hold about 36,000 clones, with about 90% observed a single time. The material was CD4+ T cells from peripheral blood mononuclear cells, obtained after pregnancy. These receptors originate from a female donor with multiple sclerosis, enrolled in a pregnancy study. The CDR3 runs from the conserved cysteine through the conserved F or W. Each record gives: D gene, CDR3 length, clone size, J gene, V gene, CDR3 DNA, CDR3 protein. A D gene is named only where the DNA matches it firmly. Clone size is given for some rows only: seen once, a few or many times, or a class if the clone is expanded.

D: .; length: 12; size: .; J: TRBJ2-2; V: TRBV4-3; DNA: TGCGCCAGCAGCCCTATATCCGGGGAGCTGTTTTTT; CDR3: CASSPISGELFF
D: TRBD2; length: 16; size: .; J: TRBJ2-7; V: TRBV5-1; DNA: TGCGCCAGCAGCTTCGAAGGACTAGCGGGGGATTACGAGCAGTACTTC; CDR3: CASSFEGLAGDYEQYF
D: .; length: 13; size: .; J: TRBJ1-1; V: TRBV5-4; DNA: TGTGCCAGCAGCTGGGACAAGAACACTGAAGCTTTCTTT; CDR3: CASSWDKNTEAFF
D: TRBD1; length: 15; size: .; J: TRBJ1-1; V: TRBV5-5; DNA: TGTGCCAGCAGCTTGGGGGACAGGGGGCGCACTGAAGCTTTCTTT; CDR3: CASSLGDRGRTEAFF
D: .; length: 15; size: .; J: TRBJ2-5; V: TRBV11-2; DNA: TGTGCCAGCAGCGCTTACAGGGTCCAAGGAGAGACCCAGTACTTC; CDR3: CASSAYRVQGETQYF
D: TRBD2; length: 18; size: .; J: TRBJ2-4; V: TRBV7-2; DNA: TGTGCCAGCAGCCCTCGACTAGCGGGAGGGAACGCCAAAAACATTCAGTACTTC; CDR3: CASSPRLAGGNAKNIQYF
D: TRBD1; length: 14; size: .; J: TRBJ2-5; V: TRBV28; DNA: TGTGCCAGCCGTCCCGAGGGGGCCTTAAAGACCCAGTACTTC; CDR3: CASRPEGALKTQYF
D: TRBD1; length: 17; size: .; J: TRBJ2-7; V: TRBV9; DNA: TGTGCCAGCAGCGTAGCGACAGGGCAAGGTGGCTCCTACGAGCAGTACTTC; CDR3: CASSVATGQGGSYEQYF
D: .; length: 14; size: .; J: TRBJ1-3; V: TRBV7-9; DNA: TGTGCCAGCAGCGTAAGGGGTGCTGGAAACACCATATATTTT; CDR3: CASSVRGAGNTIYF
D: .; length: 14; size: .; J: TRBJ2-5; V: TRBV7-2; DNA: TGTGCCAGCAGGATTGCCCGGGACATGCAGACCCAGTACTTC; CDR3: CASRIARDMQTQYF
D: .; length: 14; size: .; J: TRBJ2-7; V: TRBV5-1; DNA: TGCGCCAGCAGCCCAGGCGCGGGTCGCTACGAGCAGTACTTC; CDR3: CASSPGAGRYEQYF
D: .; length: 13; size: few; J: TRBJ1-5; V: TRBV2; DNA: TGTGCCAGCAGACAGGAGATCAATCAGCCCCAGCATTTT; CDR3: CASRQEINQPQHF
D: .; length: 16; size: .; J: TRBJ2-7; V: TRBV27; DNA: TGTGCCAGCAGCCCTGACAGGACCCCCGCGTACTACGAGCAGTACTTC; CDR3: CASSPDRTPAYYEQYF
D: TRBD1; length: 15; size: .; J: TRBJ1-5; V: TRBV6-5; DNA: TGTGCCAGCAGACCACAGGGGGCCAGCAATCAGCCCCAGCATTTT; CDR3: CASRPQGASNQPQHF
D: TRBD1; length: 16; size: .; J: TRBJ1-4; V: TRBV5-1; DNA: TGCGCCAGCAGCTTAACAGGGGTCCCAACTAATGAAAAACTGTTTTTT; CDR3: CASSLTGVPTNEKLFF
D: TRBD1; length: 13; size: .; J: TRBJ2-1; V: TRBV2; DNA: TGTGCCAGCAGCGGACAGGATTCTAATGAGCAGTTCTTC; CDR3: CASSGQDSNEQFF
D: TRBD2; length: 19; size: once; J: TRBJ2-6; V: TRBV7-6; DNA: TGTGCCAGCAGCTTAAGTCCTCCCGCGGGGGGGTCTGGGGCCAACGTCCTGACTTTC; CDR3: CASSLSPPAGGSGANVLTF
D: .; length: 13; size: .; J: TRBJ2-2; V: TRBV29-1; DNA: TGCAGCGGGCAACTAGGGGGCACCGGGGAGCTGTTTTTT; CDR3: CSGQLGGTGELFF
D: TRBD2; length: 17; size: .; J: TRBJ2-7; V: TRBV28; DNA: TGTGCCAGCAGTCCGATAGCGGGGGCCATTCCAGGCTACGAGCAGTACTTC; CDR3: CASSPIAGAIPGYEQYF
D: TRBD1; length: 14; size: .; J: TRBJ2-4; V: TRBV10-3; DNA: TGTGCCATCAGATCAGGGGGCGCCAAAAACATTCAGTACTTC; CDR3: CAIRSGGAKNIQYF
D: .; length: 16; size: .; J: TRBJ2-7; V: TRBV4-2; DNA: TGTGCCAGCAGCCAAGAGGCCGTGGTGGGGGCCCACGAGCAGTACTTC; CDR3: CASSQEAVVGAHEQYF
D: TRBD1; length: 17; size: once; J: TRBJ2-1; V: TRBV6-1; DNA: TGTGCCAGCAGTGAAGGCTGGACAGGGGACTCCTACAATGAGCAGTTCTTC; CDR3: CASSEGWTGDSYNEQFF
D: TRBD2; length: 17; size: once; J: TRBJ2-7; V: TRBV7-2; DNA: TGTGCCAGCAGTGCCTGGGGAACTAGCGGGAGGGCCTACGAGCAGTACTTC; CDR3: CASSAWGTSGRAYEQYF
D: TRBD2; length: 15; size: .; J: TRBJ2-3; V: TRBV6-1; DNA: TGTGCCTCAAGAGAACGGGACTACTGGCTGGATACGCAGTATTTT; CDR3: CASRERDYWLDTQYF
D: TRBD1; length: 16; size: .; J: TRBJ2-1; V: TRBV14; DNA: TGTGCCAGCAGCCAAGATCTCGGGACAGGGGGATCGGAGCAGTTCTTC; CDR3: CASSQDLGTGGSEQFF
D: .; length: 16; size: .; J: TRBJ1-4; V: TRBV28; DNA: TGTGCCAGCAGTTTAAAGGGGTCCGGAACTAATGAAAAACTGTTTTTT; CDR3: CASSLKGSGTNEKLFF
D: .; length: 13; size: once; J: TRBJ2-5; V: TRBV6-5; DNA: TGTGCCAGCAGTACAGGTGTACAAGAGACCCAGTACTTC; CDR3: CASSTGVQETQYF
D: TRBD1; length: 13; size: .; J: TRBJ1-5; V: TRBV5-1; DNA: TGCGCCAGCAGCTGGACAGGGGACCAGACCCAGCATTTT; CDR3: CASSWTGDQTQHF
D: .; length: 15; size: .; J: TRBJ2-7; V: TRBV7-8; DNA: TGTGCCAGCAGCCCCAGGGACTGGGCCTCCTACGAGCAGTACTTC; CDR3: CASSPRDWASYEQYF
D: .; length: 13; size: .; J: TRBJ2-7; V: TRBV19; DNA: TGTGCCAGTAGTATAGGAAAGGGGTACGAGCAGTACTTC; CDR3: CASSIGKGYEQYF
D: .; length: 13; size: .; J: TRBJ1-2; V: TRBV9; DNA: TGTGCCAGCAGCGATCCAGGCTTTCGCGGCTACACCTTC; CDR3: CASSDPGFRGYTF
D: .; length: 15; size: .; J: TRBJ2-5; V: TRBV5-4; DNA: TGTGCCAGCAGCCCTGGTCCGGGGAGAGACGAGACCCAGTACTTC; CDR3: CASSPGPGRDETQYF
D: TRBD2; length: 19; size: .; J: TRBJ2-1; V: TRBV4-2; DNA: TGTGCCAGCAGCCAAGTTGCCGGACTAGCGGATTTCTCCTACAATGAGCAGTTCTTC; CDR3: CASSQVAGLADFSYNEQFF
D: .; length: 12; size: once; J: TRBJ2-5; V: TRBV19; DNA: TGTGCCAGTAGTATAGCAGGGGAGACCCAGTACTTC; CDR3: CASSIAGETQYF
D: .; length: 11; size: .; J: TRBJ2-7; V: TRBV29-1; DNA: TGCAGCACCGAGGTCGGGTTTGAGCAGTACTTC; CDR3: CSTEVGFEQYF
D: .; length: 14; size: once; J: TRBJ1-1; V: TRBV10-3; DNA: TGTGCCATCAGTGGACAGGTTGGGAACACTGAAGCTTTCTTT; CDR3: CAISGQVGNTEAFF
D: .; length: 15; size: .; J: TRBJ2-2; V: TRBV9; DNA: TGTGCCAGCAGCGCGAGTGATACCTACACCGGGGAGCTGTTTTTT; CDR3: CASSASDTYTGELFF
D: .; length: 16; size: .; J: TRBJ1-5; V: TRBV4-1; DNA: TGCGCCAGCAGCCTACAGGGCGGTAGAAGCAATCAGCCCCAGCATTTT; CDR3: CASSLQGGRSNQPQHF
D: .; length: 13; size: .; J: TRBJ1-1; V: TRBV7-3; DNA: TGTGCCAGCAGCTTAGGTTGGGCCACTGAAGCTTTCTTT; CDR3: CASSLGWATEAFF
D: TRBD2; length: 14; size: .; J: TRBJ2-2; V: TRBV10-1; DNA: TGCGCCAGCACCGCGGGAGAGAGGACCGGGGAGCTGTTTTTT; CDR3: CASTAGERTGELFF
D: .; length: 19; size: .; J: TRBJ2-1; V: TRBV28; DNA: TGTGCCAGCAGTTCCTATTTAGGCCCTAGAGGGAAATCCTACAATGAGCAGTTCTTC; CDR3: CASSSYLGPRGKSYNEQFF
D: TRBD2; length: 15; size: .; J: TRBJ2-3; V: TRBV7-8; DNA: TGTGCCAGCAGCTTAAGGATAGCGGGCGAGAATACGCAGTATTTT; CDR3: CASSLRIAGENTQYF
D: .; length: 17; size: once; J: TRBJ2-1; V: TRBV21-1; DNA: TGTGCCAGCAGCAAAGAGGACAGGCCCAGCGGTTGGAATGAGCAGTTCTTC; CDR3: CASSKEDRPSGWNEQFF
D: .; length: 16; size: .; J: TRBJ2-3; V: TRBV27; DNA: TGTGCCAGCAGTTCCGGTTGGGCGGGGCACACAGATACGCAGTATTTT; CDR3: CASSSGWAGHTDTQYF
D: .; length: 15; size: .; J: TRBJ2-7; V: TRBV5-4; DNA: TGTGCCAGCAGTTTGAGGGTGACAGCCTCCTACGAGCAGTACTTC; CDR3: CASSLRVTASYEQYF
D: .; length: 13; size: .; J: TRBJ2-1; V: TRBV2; DNA: TGTGCCAGCAGACCGACGGGTGGCGATGAGCAGTTCTTC; CDR3: CASRPTGGDEQFF
D: .; length: 16; size: .; J: TRBJ1-1; V: TRBV6-5; DNA: TGTGCCAGCAGTTACTCTAGAGCGGGGGCGGACACTGAAGCTTTCTTT; CDR3: CASSYSRAGADTEAFF
D: TRBD2; length: 15; size: .; J: TRBJ2-1; V: TRBV6-5; DNA: TGTGCCAGCAGTTATTTAGCGGGGGAATACAATGAGCAGTTCTTC; CDR3: CASSYLAGEYNEQFF
D: TRBD1; length: 15; size: .; J: TRBJ1-3; V: TRBV6-1; DNA: TGTGCCAGCAGTGTCGGGACAGGAAAAGGAAACACCATATATTTT; CDR3: CASSVGTGKGNTIYF
D: TRBD1; length: 18; size: once; J: TRBJ1-2; V: TRBV4-3; DNA: TGCGCCAGCAGCCAAGACCTCGGCAGGACAGGGTGGAATGATGGCTACACCTTC; CDR3: CASSQDLGRTGWNDGYTF
D: TRBD1; length: 20; size: .; J: TRBJ2-7; V: TRBV28; DNA: TGTGCCAGCACCATATCCATCAGGACAGGGGCCTCCCGCTTTTCCTACGAGCAGTACTTC; CDR3: CASTISIRTGASRFSYEQYF
D: .; length: 13; size: few; J: TRBJ1-3; V: TRBV19; DNA: TGTGCCAGTAACTTCTTATCTGGAAACACCATATATTTT; CDR3: CASNFLSGNTIYF
D: TRBD1; length: 16; size: .; J: TRBJ1-4; V: TRBV18; DNA: TGTGCCAGCTCACGCGTCCCCGGGACAGGGGATGAAAAACTGTTTTTT; CDR3: CASSRVPGTGDEKLFF
D: .; length: 15; size: .; J: TRBJ2-2; V: TRBV5-4; DNA: TGTGCCAGCAGCTTACAGGGATCGAACACCGGGGAGCTGTTTTTT; CDR3: CASSLQGSNTGELFF
D: TRBD1; length: 14; size: .; J: TRBJ2-3; V: TRBV19; DNA: TGTGCCAGTAGTGGGACAGGAAGCACAGATACGCAGTATTTT; CDR3: CASSGTGSTDTQYF
D: .; length: 15; size: .; J: TRBJ2-7; V: TRBV4-1; DNA: TGCGCCAGCAGCCCGGGGGCTAGCGGTACCTACGAGCAGTACTTC; CDR3: CASSPGASGTYEQYF
D: .; length: 12; size: .; J: TRBJ2-3; V: TRBV12-5; DNA: TGTGCTAGTGGAATAACGGCAGATACGCAGTATTTT; CDR3: CASGITADTQYF
D: .; length: 14; size: .; J: TRBJ1-1; V: TRBV30; DNA: TGTGCCTGGACCCCGGGGGGGGTAGGCACTGAAGCTTTCTTT; CDR3: CAWTPGGVGTEAFF
D: .; length: 13; size: .; J: TRBJ1-1; V: TRBV28; DNA: TGTGCCAGCAGGGACTCGGGGTGGAGGAAAGCTTTCTTT; CDR3: CASRDSGWRKAFF
D: TRBD1; length: 17; size: once; J: TRBJ1-5; V: TRBV4-1; DNA: TGCGCCAGCAGCCATGTTTGGGACAGGGGAGGAGTTCAGCCCCAGCATTTT; CDR3: CASSHVWDRGGVQPQHF